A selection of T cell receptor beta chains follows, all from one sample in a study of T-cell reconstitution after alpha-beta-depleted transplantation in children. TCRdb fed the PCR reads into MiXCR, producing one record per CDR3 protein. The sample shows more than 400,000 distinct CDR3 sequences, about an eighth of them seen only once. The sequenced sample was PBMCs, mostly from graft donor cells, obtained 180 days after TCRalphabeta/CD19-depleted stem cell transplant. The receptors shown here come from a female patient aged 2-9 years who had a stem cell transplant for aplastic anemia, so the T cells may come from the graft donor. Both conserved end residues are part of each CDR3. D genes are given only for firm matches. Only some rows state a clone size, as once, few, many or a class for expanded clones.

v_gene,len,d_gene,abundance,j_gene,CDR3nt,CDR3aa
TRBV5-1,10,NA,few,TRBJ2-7,TGCGCCAGCAGCCCCGACGAGCAGTACTTC,CASSPDEQYF
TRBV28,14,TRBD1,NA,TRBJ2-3,TGTGCCAGCAGTCAGGGGGCGCGGGGAGATACGCAGTATTTT,CASSQGARGDTQYF
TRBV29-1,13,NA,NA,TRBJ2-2,TGCAGCGTTGGGCAGGGACGAACCGGGGAGCTGTTTTTT,CSVGQGRTGELFF
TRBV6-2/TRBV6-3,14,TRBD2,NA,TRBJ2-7,TGTGCCGGACGAGCAAGCGGGAGCGGGTACGAGCAGTACTTC,CAGRASGSGYEQYF
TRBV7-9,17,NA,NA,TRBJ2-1,TGTGCCAGCAGCTTAAATTCGGCGGGCCCCTCCTACAATGAGCAGTTCTTC,CASSLNSAGPSYNEQFF
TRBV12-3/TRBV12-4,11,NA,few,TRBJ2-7,TGTGCCAGCAGTTCCCGAAGCGAGCAGTACTTC,CASSSRSEQYF
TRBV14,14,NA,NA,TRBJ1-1,TGTGCCAGCAGCCATCCAAGGACAGCCACTGAAGCTTTCTTT,CASSHPRTATEAFF
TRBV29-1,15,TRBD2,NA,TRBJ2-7,TGCAGCGTTGAAGGGGGAGCGGGAGGGCCAATCGAGCAGTACTTC,CSVEGGAGGPIEQYF
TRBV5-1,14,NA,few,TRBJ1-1,TGCGCCAGCAGCACGACCACAAAGAACACTGAAGCTTTCTTT,CASSTTTKNTEAFF
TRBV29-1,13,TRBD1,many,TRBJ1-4,TGCAGCGTTAGACAGGGTTTGAATGAAAAACTGTTTTTT,CSVRQGLNEKLFF
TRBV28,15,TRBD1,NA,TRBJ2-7,TGTGCCAGCAGATCCCACTCGACAGGGGAGTACGAGCAGTACTTC,CASRSHSTGEYEQYF
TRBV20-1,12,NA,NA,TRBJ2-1,TGCAGTGCCAAGGACTTTTACAATGAGCAGTTCTTC,CSAKDFYNEQFF
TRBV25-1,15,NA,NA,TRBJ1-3,TGTGCCACCCGCGGGCAGCTCAGCTCTGGAAACACCATATATTTT,CATRGQLSSGNTIYF
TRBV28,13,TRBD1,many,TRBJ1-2,TGTGCCACTTCAGAGGGGGCACTCTTTGGCTACACCTTC,CATSEGALFGYTF
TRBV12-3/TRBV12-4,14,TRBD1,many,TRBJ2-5,TGTGCCAGCAGTTTATCGGACAGGGTAGAGACCCAGTACTTC,CASSLSDRVETQYF
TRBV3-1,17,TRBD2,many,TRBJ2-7,TGTGCCAGCAGCCCCACACTGGGAGGGGCAGTCGCCTACGAGCAGTACTTC,CASSPTLGGAVAYEQYF
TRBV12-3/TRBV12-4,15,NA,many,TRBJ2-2,TGTGCCGGGAGACGGGGAAGTACGAACACCGGGGAGCTGTTTTTT,CAGRRGSTNTGELFF
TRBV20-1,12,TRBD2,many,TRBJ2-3,TGCAGTGCACTAGCGGACACAGATACGCAGTATTTT,CSALADTDTQYF
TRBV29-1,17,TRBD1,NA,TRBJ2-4,TGCAGCGTTACGGGCCGGGACAGGCAACTAGCCAAAAACATTCAGTACTTC,CSVTGRDRQLAKNIQYF
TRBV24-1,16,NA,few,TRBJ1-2,TGTGCCACCAGTGATTTTAGGTCCGGACAGCTCTATGGCTACACCTTC,CATSDFRSGQLYGYTF
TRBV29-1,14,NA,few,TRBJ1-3,TGCAGCGCTCGCCCGGATAATTCCGGAAACACCATATATTTT,CSARPDNSGNTIYF
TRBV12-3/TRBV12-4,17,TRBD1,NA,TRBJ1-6,TGTGCCAGCAGTTTAGCGACCTTGGGACAGGAGAATTCACCCCTCCACTTT,CASSLATLGQENSPLHF
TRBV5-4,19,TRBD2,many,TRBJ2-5,TGTGCCAGCAGCTTGGCCCTCACTCTTAGCGGGAGGCGCCAAGAGACCCAGTACTTC,CASSLALTLSGRRQETQYF
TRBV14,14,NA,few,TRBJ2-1,TGTGCCAGCAGCAAAATGGCAGTCTACAATGAGCAGTTCTTC,CASSKMAVYNEQFF
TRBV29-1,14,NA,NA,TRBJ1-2,TGCAGCGTCCCGGGACCCCGGGTCGACTATGGCTACACCTTC,CSVPGPRVDYGYTF
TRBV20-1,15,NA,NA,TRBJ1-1,TGCAGTGCTAGTCCTCGTCGGGGGCAGGTCACTGAAGCTTTCTTT,CSASPRRGQVTEAFF
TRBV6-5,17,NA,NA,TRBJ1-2,TGTGCCAGCAGCTACGCCGTCCTGGGACGAGGGGGCTATGGCTACACCTTC,CASSYAVLGRGGYGYTF
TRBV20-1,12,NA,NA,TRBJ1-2,TGCAGTGCTAGAGCTCCAGATTATGGCTACACCTTC,CSARAPDYGYTF
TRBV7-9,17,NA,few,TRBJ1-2,TGTGCCAGCAGCTCCAAGACAGAAAATGACTTTGTCTATGGCTACACCTTC,CASSSKTENDFVYGYTF
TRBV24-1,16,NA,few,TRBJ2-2,TGTGCCACCAGTGATCGGTCACTTATGAACACCGGGGAGCTGTTTTTT,CATSDRSLMNTGELFF
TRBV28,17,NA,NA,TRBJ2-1,TGTGCCAGCAGTTCACAGGGGGCGCGTAGCGGGAGCAATGAGCAGTTCTTC,CASSSQGARSGSNEQFF
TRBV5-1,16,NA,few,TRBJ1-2,TGCGCCAGCAGCACCGACCGGGACACTCTCCTCTATGGCTACACCTTC,CASSTDRDTLLYGYTF
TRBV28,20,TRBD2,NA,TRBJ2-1,TGTGCCAGCAGTTTATTTTATAGTCGTGAGGCTAGCGGGAGATCCCAGATTAGGTTCTTC,CASSLFYSREASGRSQIRFF
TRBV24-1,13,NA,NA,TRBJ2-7,TGTGCCACCAGTGTCAGGGCGAGCGACGAGCAGTACTTC,CATSVRASDEQYF
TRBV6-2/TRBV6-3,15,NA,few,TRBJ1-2,TGTGCCAGCAGTTACTCGAACCCGACGGACTATGGCTACACCTTC,CASSYSNPTDYGYTF
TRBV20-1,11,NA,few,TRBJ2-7,TGCAGTGCGTGGGTTTCCTACGAGCAGTACTTC,CSAWVSYEQYF
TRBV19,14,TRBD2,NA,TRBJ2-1,TGTGCCAGTGTTAGCGGGAGGTCCTACAATGAGCAGTTCTTC,CASVSGRSYNEQFF
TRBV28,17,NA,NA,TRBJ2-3,TGTGCCAGCAGCTCCGGTGGTTGGCGGGAAGTCACAGATACGCAGTATTTT,CASSSGGWREVTDTQYF
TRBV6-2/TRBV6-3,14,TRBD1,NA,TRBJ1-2,TGTGCCAGCAGTTACGAAAACAGGGGCTATGGCTACACCTTC,CASSYENRGYGYTF
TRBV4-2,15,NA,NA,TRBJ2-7,TGTGCCAGCAGCCCCCCGGGGGGCCTCTCCTACGAGCAGTACTTC,CASSPPGGLSYEQYF
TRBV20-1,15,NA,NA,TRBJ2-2,TGCAGTGCTGCCTCGTGGCGGATCAACACCGGGGAGCTGTTTTTT,CSAASWRINTGELFF
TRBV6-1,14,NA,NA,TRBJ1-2,TGTGCCAGCAGTCCCGGAGGGATCGACTATGGCTACACCTTC,CASSPGGIDYGYTF
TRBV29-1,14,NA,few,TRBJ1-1,TGCAGCGTTGAACGGGGGGGATTGAACACTGAAGCTTTCTTT,CSVERGGLNTEAFF
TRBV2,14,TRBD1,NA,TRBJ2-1,TGTGCCACCACGTCGGGACAGGGGATTGATGAGCAGTTCTTC,CATTSGQGIDEQFF
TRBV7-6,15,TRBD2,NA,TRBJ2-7,TGTGCCAGCAGCTTAGTCGGGACTAGCGACTACGAGCAGTACTTC,CASSLVGTSDYEQYF
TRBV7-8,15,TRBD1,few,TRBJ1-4,TGTGCCAGCAGCTTAGACCCGGACAGGAATGAAAAACTGTTTTTT,CASSLDPDRNEKLFF
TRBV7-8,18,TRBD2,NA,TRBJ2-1,TGTGCCAGCAGCTTTGCAGGACTAGCGGGAAGAGTTTACAATGAGCAGTTCTTC,CASSFAGLAGRVYNEQFF
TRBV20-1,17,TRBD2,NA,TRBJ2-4,TGCAGTGCTAGACCAGTGCTAGCGGATAAAGCCAAAAACATTCAGTACTTC,CSARPVLADKAKNIQYF
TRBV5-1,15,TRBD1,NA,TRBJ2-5,TGCGCCAGCAGCTTGGTGACAGGGACCAGGGTGACCCAGTACTTC,CASSLVTGTRVTQYF
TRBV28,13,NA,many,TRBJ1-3,TGTGCCAGCAGTTTACGTCAGGGAAACACCATATATTTT,CASSLRQGNTIYF
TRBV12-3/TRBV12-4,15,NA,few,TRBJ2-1,TGTGCCAGCAGTTCGGGGAGGGGGATGTGGAATGAGCAGTTCTTC,CASSSGRGMWNEQFF
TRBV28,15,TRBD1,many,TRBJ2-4,TGTGCCAGCAGGGCTACAATGGGACAGGCAAACATTCAGTACTTC,CASRATMGQANIQYF
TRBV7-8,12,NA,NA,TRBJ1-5,TGTGCCAGCAGCTTTGGGACATTGCCCCAGCATTTT,CASSFGTLPQHF